The source of this T cell receptor (beta chain) is a study of control samples from healthy donors and cancer patients. Germline values: CDR1 MGHDK, CDR2 SYGVNS. Trimming took 1 base from V and 0 from J, leaving 10 bases between them. This CDR3 comprises 16 residues. Only in-frame clones appear in the TCRdb table, and some are missing; sequencing was by immunoSEQ multiplex PCR. The table includes roughly 120,000 clones, about 93% detected once. The sequenced material came from blood. V is TRBV25-1 and J is TRBJ2-4; D perhaps matches TRBD2 (6 bases). The sequence was collected from a man younger than 45 in good health. The CDR3 protein is CASSESGDLAKNIQYF. CDR3 DNA sequence: TGTGCCAGCAGTGAATCGGGGGACCTAGCCAAAAACATTCAGTACTTC. Supplemented by reference TRBV25-1 and TRBJ2-4, the full variable domain reads EADIYQTPRYLVIGTGKKITLECSQTMGHDKMYWYQQDPGMELHLIHYSYGVNSTEKGDLSSESTVSRIRTEHFPLTLESARPSHTSQYLCASSESGDLAKNIQYFGAGTRLSVL.